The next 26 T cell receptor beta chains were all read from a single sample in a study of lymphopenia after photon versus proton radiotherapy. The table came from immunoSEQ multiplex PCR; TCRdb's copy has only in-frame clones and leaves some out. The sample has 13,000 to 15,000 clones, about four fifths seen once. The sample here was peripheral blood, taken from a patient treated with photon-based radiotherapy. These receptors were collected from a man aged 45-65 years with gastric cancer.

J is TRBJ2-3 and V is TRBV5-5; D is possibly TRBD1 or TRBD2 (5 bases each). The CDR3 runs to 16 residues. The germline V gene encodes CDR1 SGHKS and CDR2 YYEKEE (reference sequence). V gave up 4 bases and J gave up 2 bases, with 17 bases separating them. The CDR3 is CASSPRGVSATDTQYF. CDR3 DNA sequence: TGTGCCAGCAGCCCCAGAGGGGTTTCCGCCACAGATACGCAGTATTTT. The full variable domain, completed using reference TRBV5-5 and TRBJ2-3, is DAGVTQSPTHLIKTRGQQVTLRCSPISGHKSVSWYQQVLGQGPQFIFQYYEKEERGRGNFPDRFSARQFPNYSSELNVNALLLGDSALYLCASSPRGVSATDTQYFGPGTRLTVL.

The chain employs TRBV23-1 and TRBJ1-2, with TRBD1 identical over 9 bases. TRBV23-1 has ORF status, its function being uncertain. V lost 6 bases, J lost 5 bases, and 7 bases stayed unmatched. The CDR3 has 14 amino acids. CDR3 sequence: CASRHRDRVYGYTF. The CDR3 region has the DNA TGCGCCAGCAGACATCGGGACAGGGTATATGGCTACACCTTC.

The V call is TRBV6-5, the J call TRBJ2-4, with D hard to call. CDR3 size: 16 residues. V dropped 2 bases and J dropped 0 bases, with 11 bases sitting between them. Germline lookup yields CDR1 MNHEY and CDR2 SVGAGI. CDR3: CASSYSLGQAKNIQYF. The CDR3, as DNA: TGTGCCAGCAGTTACAGCCTGGGCCAAGCCAAAAACATTCAGTACTTC.

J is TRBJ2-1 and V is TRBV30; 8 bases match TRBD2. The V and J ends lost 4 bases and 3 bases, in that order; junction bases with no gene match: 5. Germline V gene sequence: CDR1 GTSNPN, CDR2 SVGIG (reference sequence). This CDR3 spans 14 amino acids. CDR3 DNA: TGTGCCTGGAAGACTAGCGAACACTACAATGAGCAGTTCTTC. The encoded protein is CAWKTSEHYNEQFF.

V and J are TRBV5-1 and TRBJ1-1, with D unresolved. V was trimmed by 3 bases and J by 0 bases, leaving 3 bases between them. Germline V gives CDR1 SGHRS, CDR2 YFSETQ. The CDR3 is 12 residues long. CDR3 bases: TGCGCCAGCAGCTCCATGAACACTGAAGCTTTCTTT. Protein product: CASSSMNTEAFF.

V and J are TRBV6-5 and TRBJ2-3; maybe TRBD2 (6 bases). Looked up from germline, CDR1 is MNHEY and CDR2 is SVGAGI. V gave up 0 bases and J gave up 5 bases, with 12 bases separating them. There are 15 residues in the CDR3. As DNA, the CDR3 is TGTGCCAGCAGTTACTCCCTCCTAGCGATAGATACGCAGTATTTT. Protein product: CASSYSLLAIDTQYF.

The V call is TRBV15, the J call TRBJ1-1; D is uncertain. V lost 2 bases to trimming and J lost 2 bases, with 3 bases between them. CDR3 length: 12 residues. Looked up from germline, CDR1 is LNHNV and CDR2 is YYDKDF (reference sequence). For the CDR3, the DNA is TGTGCCACCAGCAGATATAACACTGAAGCTTTCTTT. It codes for CATSRYNTEAFF. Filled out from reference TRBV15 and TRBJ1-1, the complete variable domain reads DAMVIQNPRYQVTQFGKPVTLSCSQTLNHNVMYWYQQKSSQAPKLLFHYYDKDFNNEADTPDNFQSRRPNTSFCFLDIRSPGLGDTAMYLCATSRYNTEAFFGQGTRLTVV.

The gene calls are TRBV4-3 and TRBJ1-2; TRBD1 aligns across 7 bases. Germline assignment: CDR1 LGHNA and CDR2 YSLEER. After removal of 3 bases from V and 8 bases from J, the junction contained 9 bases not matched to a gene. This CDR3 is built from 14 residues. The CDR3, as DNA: TGCGCCAGCAGCCAGGATACAGGGGTGAGAGGCTACACCTTC. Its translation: CASSQDTGVRGYTF.

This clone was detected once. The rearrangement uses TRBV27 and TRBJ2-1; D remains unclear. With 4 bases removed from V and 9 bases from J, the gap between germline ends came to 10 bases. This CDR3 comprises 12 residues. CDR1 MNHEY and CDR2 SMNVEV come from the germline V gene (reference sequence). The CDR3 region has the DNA TGTGCCAGCAGTTATTACCTGGGTGAGCAGTTCTTC. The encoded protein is CASSYYLGEQFF.

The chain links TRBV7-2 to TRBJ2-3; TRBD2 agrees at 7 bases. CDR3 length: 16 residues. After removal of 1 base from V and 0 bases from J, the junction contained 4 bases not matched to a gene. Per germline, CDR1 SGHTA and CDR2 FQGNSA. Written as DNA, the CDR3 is TGTGCCAGCAGCTTAGTCAGCGGGGTCAGCACAGATACGCAGTATTTT. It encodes CASSLVSGVSTDTQYF.

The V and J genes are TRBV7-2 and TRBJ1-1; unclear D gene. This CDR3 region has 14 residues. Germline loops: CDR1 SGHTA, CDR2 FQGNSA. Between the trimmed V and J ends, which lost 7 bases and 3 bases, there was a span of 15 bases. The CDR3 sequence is CASNKRAGYTEAFF. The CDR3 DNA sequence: TGTGCCAGCAACAAGAGGGCAGGATACACTGAAGCTTTCTTT. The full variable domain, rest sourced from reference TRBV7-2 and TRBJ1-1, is GAGVSQSPSNKVTEKGKDVELRCDPISGHTALYWYRQSLGQGLEFLIYFQGNSAPDKSGLPSDRFSAERTGGSVSTLTIQRTQQEDSAVYLCASNKRAGYTEAFFGQGTRLTVV.

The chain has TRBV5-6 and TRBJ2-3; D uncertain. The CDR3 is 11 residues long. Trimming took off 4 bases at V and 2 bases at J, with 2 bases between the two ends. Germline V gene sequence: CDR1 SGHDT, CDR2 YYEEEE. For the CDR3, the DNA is TGTGCCAGCAGCCTCACAGATACGCAGTATTTT. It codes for CASSLTDTQYF.

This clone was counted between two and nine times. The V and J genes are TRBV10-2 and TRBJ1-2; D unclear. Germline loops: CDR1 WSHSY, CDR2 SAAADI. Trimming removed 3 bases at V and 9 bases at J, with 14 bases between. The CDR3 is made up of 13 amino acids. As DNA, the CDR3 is TGCGCCAGCAGTGATTCGAGACCGGGAAGCTACACCTTC. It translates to CASSDSRPGSYTF.

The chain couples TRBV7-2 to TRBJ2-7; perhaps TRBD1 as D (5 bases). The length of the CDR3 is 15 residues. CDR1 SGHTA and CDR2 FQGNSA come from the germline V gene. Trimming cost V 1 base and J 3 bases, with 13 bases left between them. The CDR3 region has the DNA TGTGCCAGCAGCTTAGATGGTGGGGCCTTCTACGAGCAGTACTTC. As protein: CASSLDGGAFYEQYF.

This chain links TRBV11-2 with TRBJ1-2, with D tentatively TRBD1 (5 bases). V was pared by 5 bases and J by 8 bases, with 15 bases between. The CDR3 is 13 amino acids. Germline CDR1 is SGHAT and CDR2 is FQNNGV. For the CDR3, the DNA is TGTGCCAGCAGCCCAGGACAATTCGGAGGCTACACCTTC. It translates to CASSPGQFGGYTF.

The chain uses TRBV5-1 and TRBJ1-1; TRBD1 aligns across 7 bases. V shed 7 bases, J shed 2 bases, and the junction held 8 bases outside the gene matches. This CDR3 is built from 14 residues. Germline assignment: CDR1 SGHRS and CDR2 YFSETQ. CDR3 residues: CASSRTGGNTEAFF. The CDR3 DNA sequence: TGCGCCAGCTCTAGGACAGGAGGCAACACTGAAGCTTTCTTT. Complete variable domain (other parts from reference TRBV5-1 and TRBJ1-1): KAGVTQTPRYLIKTRGQQVTLSCSPISGHRSVSWYQQTPGQGLQFLFEYFSETQRNKGNFPGRFSGRQFSNSRSEMNVSTLELGDSALYLCASSRTGGNTEAFFGQGTRLTVV.

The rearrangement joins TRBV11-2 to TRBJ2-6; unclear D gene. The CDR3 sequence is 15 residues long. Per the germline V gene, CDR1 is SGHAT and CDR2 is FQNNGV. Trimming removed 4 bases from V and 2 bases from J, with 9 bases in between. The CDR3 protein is CASSSISAGANVLTF. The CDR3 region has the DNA TGTGCCAGCAGCTCCATCAGCGCTGGGGCCAACGTCCTGACTTTC.

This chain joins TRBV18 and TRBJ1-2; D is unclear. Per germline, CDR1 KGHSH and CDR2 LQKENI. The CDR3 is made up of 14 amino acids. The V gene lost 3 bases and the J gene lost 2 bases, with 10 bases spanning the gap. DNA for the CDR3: TGTGCCAGCTCACCTATACGCCAGAACTATGGCTACACCTTC. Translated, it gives CASSPIRQNYGYTF.

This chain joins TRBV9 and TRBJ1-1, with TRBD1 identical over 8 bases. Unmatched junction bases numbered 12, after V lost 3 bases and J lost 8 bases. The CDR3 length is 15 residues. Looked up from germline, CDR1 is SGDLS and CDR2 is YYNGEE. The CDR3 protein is CASSATGQGGSEAFF. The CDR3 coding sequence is TGTGCCAGCAGCGCTACCGGACAGGGTGGATCGGAAGCTTTCTTT.

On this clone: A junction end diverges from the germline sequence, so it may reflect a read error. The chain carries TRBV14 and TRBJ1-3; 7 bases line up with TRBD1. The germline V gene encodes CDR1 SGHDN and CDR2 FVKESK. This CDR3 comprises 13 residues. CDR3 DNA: TGTGCCAGCAGCCAGCGACAGGGAACCACCATATATTTT. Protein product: CASSQRQGTTIYF.

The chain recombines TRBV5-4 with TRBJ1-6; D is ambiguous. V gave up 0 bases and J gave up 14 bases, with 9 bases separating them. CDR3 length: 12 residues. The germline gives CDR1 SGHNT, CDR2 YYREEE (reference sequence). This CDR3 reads CASSLDGASLHF. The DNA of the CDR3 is TGTGCCAGCAGCTTGGATGGAGCATCCCTCCACTTT.

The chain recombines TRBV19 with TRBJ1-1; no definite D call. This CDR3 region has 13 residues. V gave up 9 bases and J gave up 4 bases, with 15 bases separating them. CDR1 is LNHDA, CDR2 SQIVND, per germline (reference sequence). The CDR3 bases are TGTGCCAGCTGGGTGGGTCATGGCACTGAAGCTTTCTTT. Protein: CASWVGHGTEAFF.

The CDR3 DNA sequence: TGTGCCAGCAGCCCCTGGACGGATCAAGAGACCCAGTACTTC. Its protein product is CASSPWTDQETQYF. This rearrangement joins TRBV7-9 to TRBJ2-5, with D unclear. The CDR3 is 14 amino acids. The germline V and J ends were trimmed by 5 bases and 2 bases, with 12 bases remaining between them. Per the germline V gene, CDR1 is SEHNR and CDR2 is FQNEAQ (reference sequence).

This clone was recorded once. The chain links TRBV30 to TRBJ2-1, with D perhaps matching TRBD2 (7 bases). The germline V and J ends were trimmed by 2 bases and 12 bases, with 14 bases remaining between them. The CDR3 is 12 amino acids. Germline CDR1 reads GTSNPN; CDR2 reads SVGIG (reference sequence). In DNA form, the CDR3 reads TGTGCCTGGAGTCCCCGGGGGGCCTCGCAGTTCTTC. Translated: CAWSPRGASQFF.

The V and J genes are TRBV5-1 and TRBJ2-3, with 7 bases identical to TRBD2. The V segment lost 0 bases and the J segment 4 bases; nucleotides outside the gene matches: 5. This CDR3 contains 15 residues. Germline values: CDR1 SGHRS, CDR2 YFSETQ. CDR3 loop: CASSLGLAVPDTQYF. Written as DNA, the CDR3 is TGCGCCAGCAGCTTGGGACTAGCTGTCCCAGATACGCAGTATTTT.

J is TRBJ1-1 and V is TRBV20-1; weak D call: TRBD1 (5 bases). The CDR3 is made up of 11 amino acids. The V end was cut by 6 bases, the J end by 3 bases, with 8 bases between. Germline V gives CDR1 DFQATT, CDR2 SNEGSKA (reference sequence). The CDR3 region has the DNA TGCAGTGCAATGGGGGACACTGAAGCTTTCTTT. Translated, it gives CSAMGDTEAFF.